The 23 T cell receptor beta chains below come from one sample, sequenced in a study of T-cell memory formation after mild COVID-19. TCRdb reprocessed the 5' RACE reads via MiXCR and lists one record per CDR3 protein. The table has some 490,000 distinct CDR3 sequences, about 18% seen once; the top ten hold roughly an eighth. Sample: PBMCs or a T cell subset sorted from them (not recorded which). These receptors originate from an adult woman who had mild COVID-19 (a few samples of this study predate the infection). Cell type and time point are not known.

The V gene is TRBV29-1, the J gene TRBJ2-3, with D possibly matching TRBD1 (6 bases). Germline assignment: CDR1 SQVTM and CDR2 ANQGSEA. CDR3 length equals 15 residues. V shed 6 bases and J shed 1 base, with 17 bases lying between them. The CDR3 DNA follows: TGCAGCGTCACGGGGCAGGGGCCTGGCACAGATACGCAGTATTTT. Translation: CSVTGQGPGTDTQYF.

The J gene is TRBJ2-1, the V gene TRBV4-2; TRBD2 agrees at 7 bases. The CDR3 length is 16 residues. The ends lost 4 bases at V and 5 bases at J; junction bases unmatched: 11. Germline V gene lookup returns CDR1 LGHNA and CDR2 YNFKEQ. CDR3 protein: CASSPQEGGPDNEQFF. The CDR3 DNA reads TGTGCCAGCAGCCCGCAAGAGGGAGGGCCCGACAATGAGCAGTTCTTC.

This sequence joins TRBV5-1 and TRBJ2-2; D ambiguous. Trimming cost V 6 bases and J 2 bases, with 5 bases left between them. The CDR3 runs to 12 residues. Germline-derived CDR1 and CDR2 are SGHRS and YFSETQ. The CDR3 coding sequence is TGCGCCAGCACTTTTAACACCGGGGAGCTGTTTTTT. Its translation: CASTFNTGELFF.

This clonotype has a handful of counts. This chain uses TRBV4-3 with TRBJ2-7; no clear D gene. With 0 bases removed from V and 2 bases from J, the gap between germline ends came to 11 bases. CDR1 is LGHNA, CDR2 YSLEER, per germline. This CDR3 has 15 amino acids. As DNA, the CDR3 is TGCGCCAGCAGCCAAGATCTACATGGGGCCTACGAGCAGTACTTC. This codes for CASSQDLHGAYEQYF.

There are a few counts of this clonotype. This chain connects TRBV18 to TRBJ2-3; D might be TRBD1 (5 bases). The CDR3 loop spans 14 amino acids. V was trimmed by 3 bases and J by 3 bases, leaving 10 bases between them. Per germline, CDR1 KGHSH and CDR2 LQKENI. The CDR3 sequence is CASSPTAGTDTQYF. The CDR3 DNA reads TGTGCCAGCTCACCTACGGCAGGGACAGATACGCAGTATTTT.

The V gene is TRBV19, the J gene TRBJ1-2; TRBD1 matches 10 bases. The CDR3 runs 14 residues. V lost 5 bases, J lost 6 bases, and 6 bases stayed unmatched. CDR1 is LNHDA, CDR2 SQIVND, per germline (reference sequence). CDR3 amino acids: CASSVGQGPHGYTF. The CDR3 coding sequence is TGTGCCAGTAGTGTGGGACAGGGGCCCCATGGCTACACCTTC.

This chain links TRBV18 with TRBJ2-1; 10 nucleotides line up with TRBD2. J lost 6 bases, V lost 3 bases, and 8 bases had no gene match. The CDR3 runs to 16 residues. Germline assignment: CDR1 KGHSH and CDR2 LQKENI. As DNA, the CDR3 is TGTGCCAGCTCACCCGAGCTAGCGGGAGTTTCCAATGAGCAGTTCTTC. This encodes CASSPELAGVSNEQFF.

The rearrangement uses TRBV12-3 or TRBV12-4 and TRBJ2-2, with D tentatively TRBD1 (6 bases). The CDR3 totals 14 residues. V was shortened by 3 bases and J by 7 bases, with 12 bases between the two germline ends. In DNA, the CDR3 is TGTGCCAGCAGTTTGGCAGGGGTAATCGGGGAGCTGTTTTTT. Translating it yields CASSLAGVIGELFF.

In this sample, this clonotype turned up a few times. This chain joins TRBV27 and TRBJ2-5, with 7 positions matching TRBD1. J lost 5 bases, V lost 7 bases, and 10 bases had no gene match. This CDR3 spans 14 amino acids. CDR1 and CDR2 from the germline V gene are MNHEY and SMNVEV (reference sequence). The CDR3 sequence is CASTSLDRPETQYF. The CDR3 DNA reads TGTGCCAGCACTTCTCTGGACAGGCCCGAGACCCAGTACTTC.

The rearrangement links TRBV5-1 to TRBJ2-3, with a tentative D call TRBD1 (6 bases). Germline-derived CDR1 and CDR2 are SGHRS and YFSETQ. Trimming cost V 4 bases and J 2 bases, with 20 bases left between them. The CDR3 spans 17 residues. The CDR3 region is CASSLLMTGSNTDTQYF. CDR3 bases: TGCGCCAGCAGCCTGCTGATGACAGGATCGAACACAGATACGCAGTATTTT.

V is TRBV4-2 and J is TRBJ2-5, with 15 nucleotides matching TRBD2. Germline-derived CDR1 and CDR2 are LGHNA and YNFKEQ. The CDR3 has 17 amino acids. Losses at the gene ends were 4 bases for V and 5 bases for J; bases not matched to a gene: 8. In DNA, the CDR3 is TGTGCCAGCAGCCGAGGGACTAGCGGGAGGACCCCGGAGACCCAGTACTTC. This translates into CASSRGTSGRTPETQYF.

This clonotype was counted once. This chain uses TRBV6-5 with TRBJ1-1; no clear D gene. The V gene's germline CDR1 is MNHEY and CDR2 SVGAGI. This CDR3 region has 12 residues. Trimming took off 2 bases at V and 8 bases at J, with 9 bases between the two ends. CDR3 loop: CASSYGGREAFF. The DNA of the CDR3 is TGTGCCAGCAGTTACGGTGGGAGGGAAGCTTTCTTT.

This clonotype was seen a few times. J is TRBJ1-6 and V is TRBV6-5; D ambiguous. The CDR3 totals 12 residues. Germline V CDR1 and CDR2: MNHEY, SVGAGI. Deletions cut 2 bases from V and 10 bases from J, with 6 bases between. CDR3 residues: CASSYDGSPLHF. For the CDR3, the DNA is TGTGCCAGCAGTTACGATGGATCACCCCTCCACTTT.

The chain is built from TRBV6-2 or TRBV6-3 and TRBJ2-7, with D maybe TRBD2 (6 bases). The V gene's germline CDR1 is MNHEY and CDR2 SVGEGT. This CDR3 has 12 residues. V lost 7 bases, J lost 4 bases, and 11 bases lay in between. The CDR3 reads CASNWRGYEQYF. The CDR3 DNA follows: TGTGCCAGCAATTGGAGGGGATACGAGCAGTACTTC.

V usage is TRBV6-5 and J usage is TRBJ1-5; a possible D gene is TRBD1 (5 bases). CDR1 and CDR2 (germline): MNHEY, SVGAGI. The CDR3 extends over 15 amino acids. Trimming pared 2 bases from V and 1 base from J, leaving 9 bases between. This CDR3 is CASSYGGESNQPQHF. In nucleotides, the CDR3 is TGTGCCAGCAGTTACGGGGGAGAGAGCAATCAGCCCCAGCATTTT.

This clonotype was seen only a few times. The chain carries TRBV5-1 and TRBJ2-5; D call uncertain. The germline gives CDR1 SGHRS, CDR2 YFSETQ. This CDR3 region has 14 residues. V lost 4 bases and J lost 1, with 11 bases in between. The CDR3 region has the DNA TGCGCCAGCAGCCTGTCTAAGGTCCAAGAGACCCAGTACTTC. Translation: CASSLSKVQETQYF. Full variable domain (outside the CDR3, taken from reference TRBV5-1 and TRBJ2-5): KAGVTQTPRYLIKTRGQQVTLSCSPISGHRSVSWYQQTPGQGLQFLFEYFSETQRNKGNFPGRFSGRQFSNSRSEMNVSTLELGDSALYLCASSLSKVQETQYFGPGTRLLVL.

The CDR3 loop reads CASSVAGTSENTGELFF. As DNA, the CDR3 is TGTGCCAGCAGCGTAGCGGGGACTAGTGAGAACACCGGGGAGCTGTTTTTT. This chain uses TRBV9 with TRBJ2-2; TRBD2 aligns across 8 bases. The CDR3 length is 17 residues. Unmatched junction bases numbered 5, after V lost 0 bases and J lost 1 base. Germline V lookup: CDR1 SGDLS, CDR2 YYNGEE. Complete variable domain (other parts from reference TRBV9 and TRBJ2-2): DSGVTQTPKHLITATGQRVTLRCSPRSGDLSVYWYQQSLDQGLQFLIQYYNGEERAKGNILERFSAQQFPDLHSELNLSSLELGDSALYFCASSVAGTSENTGELFFGEGSRLTVL.

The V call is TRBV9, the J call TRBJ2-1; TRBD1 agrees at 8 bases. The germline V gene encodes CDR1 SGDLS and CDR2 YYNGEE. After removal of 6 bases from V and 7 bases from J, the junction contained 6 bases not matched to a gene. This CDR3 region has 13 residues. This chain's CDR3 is CASNDNRGNEQFF. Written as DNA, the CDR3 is TGTGCCAGCAACGATAACAGGGGGAATGAGCAGTTCTTC.

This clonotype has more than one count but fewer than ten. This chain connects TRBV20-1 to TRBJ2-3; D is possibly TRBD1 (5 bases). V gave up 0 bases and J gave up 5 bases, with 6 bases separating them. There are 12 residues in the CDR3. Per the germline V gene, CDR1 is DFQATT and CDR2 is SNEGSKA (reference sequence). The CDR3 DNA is TGCAGTGCTAGAGACCAGGGAGATACGCAGTATTTT. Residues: CSARDQGDTQYF.

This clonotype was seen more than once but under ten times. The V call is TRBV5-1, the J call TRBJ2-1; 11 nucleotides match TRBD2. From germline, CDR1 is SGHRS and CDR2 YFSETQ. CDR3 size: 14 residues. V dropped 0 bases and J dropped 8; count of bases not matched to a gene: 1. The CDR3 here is CASSLELAGDEQFF. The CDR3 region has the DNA TGCGCCAGCAGCTTGGAACTAGCGGGGGATGAGCAGTTCTTC. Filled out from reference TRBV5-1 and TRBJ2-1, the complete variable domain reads KAGVTQTPRYLIKTRGQQVTLSCSPISGHRSVSWYQQTPGQGLQFLFEYFSETQRNKGNFPGRFSGRQFSNSRSEMNVSTLELGDSALYLCASSLELAGDEQFFGPGTRLTVL.

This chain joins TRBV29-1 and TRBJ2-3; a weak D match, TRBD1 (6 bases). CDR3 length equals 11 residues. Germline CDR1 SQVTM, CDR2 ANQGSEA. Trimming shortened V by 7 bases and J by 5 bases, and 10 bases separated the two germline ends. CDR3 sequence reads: CSEGQQDTQYF. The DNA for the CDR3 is TGCAGCGAAGGACAGCAAGATACGCAGTATTTT.

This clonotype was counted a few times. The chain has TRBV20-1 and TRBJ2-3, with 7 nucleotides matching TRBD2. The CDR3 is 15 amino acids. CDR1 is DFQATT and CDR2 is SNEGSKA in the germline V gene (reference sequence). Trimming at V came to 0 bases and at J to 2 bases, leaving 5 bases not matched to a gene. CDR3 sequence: CSARDGTMNTDTQYF. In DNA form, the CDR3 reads TGCAGTGCTAGAGATGGGACTATGAACACAGATACGCAGTATTTT.

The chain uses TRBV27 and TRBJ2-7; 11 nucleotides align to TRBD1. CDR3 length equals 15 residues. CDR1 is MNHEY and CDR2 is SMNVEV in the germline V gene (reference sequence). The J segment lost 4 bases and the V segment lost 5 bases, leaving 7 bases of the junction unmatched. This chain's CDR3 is CASSPRTGGRYEQYF. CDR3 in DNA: TGTGCCAGCAGTCCCCGGACAGGGGGCAGGTACGAGCAGTACTTC.